Following are 13 T cell receptor beta chains from one sample sequenced in a study of T-cell reconstitution after alpha-beta-depleted transplantation in children. The library targeted TCRbeta and was prepared with unique molecular identifiers. MiXCR was run by TCRdb on the PCR reads, yielding one entry per CDR3 protein. The repertoire holds about 200,000 distinct CDR3 sequences, with approximately 7% as singletons. The specimen was PBMCs, collected before TCRalphabeta/CD19-depleted stem cell transplant. These receptors were collected from a boy younger than 10 with acute lymphoblastic leukemia, due to receive a stem cell transplant.

At least ten counts were recorded for this clonotype. The V call is TRBV6-5, the J call TRBJ2-3, with D possibly matching TRBD2 (6 bases). From germline, CDR1 is MNHEY and CDR2 SVGAGI. CDR3 length equals 15 residues. Trimming shortened V by 2 bases and J by 6 bases, and 15 bases separated the two germline ends. CDR3 in amino acids: CASSYTTSSGDTQYF. CDR3 nucleotides: TGTGCCAGCAGTTACACGACTAGTTCAGGGGATACGCAGTATTTT.

This clonotype was seen ten or more times. The V and J genes are TRBV7-9 and TRBJ2-7, with 7 bases lining up with TRBD1. In germline, CDR1 is SEHNR, CDR2 FQNEAQ (reference sequence). The CDR3 has 15 amino acids. V lost 5 bases, J lost 4 bases, and 11 bases stayed unmatched. The CDR3 loop is CASSHETGSGYEQYF. CDR3 bases: TGTGCCAGCAGCCACGAGACAGGGAGTGGGTACGAGCAGTACTTC. The full variable domain, rest sourced from reference TRBV7-9 and TRBJ2-7, is DTGVSQNPRHKITKRGQNVTFRCDPISEHNRLYWYRQTLGQGPEFLTYFQNEAQLEKSRLLSDRFSAERPKGSFSTLEIQRTEQGDSAMYLCASSHETGSGYEQYFGPGTRLTVT.

The chain employs TRBV6-4 and TRBJ1-2; 9 bases align to TRBD1. Germline-derived CDR1 and CDR2 are MRHNA and SNTAGT. The CDR3 totals 14 residues. The trim removed 5 bases at V and 6 bases at J, leaving 7 bases unmatched. In DNA, the CDR3 is TGTGCCAGCAGTTTTCAACAGGGGGCGGATGGCTACACCTTC. This sequence encodes CASSFQQGADGYTF.

V is TRBV27 and J is TRBJ2-7; 10 nucleotides align to TRBD2. Germline values: CDR1 MNHEY, CDR2 SMNVEV (reference sequence). The length of the CDR3 is 15 residues. V lost 5 bases to trimming and J lost 3 bases; unmatched junction nucleotides: 7. The CDR3 here is CASSPTSGAYYEQYF. CDR3 in DNA: TGTGCCAGCAGTCCCACTAGCGGGGCCTACTACGAGCAGTACTTC.

This clonotype was recorded at least ten times. The chain joins TRBV6-5 to TRBJ2-2, with 7 bases identical to TRBD1. This CDR3 contains 17 residues. The germline CDR1 and CDR2 sequences are MNHEY and SVGAGI. The junction had 15 bases not matched to a gene; V was cut back by 9 bases and J by 2 bases. CDR3 in amino acids: CASTHRTGRVNTGELFF. The CDR3 DNA sequence: TGTGCCAGTACCCACCGGACAGGACGGGTTAACACCGGGGAGCTGTTTTTT.

There are a few counts of this clonotype. The V gene is TRBV7-2, the J gene TRBJ2-5, with TRBD2 as a possible D gene (5 bases). V was clipped by 3 bases and J by 2 bases, with 10 bases between them. Germline V CDR1 and CDR2: SGHTA, FQGNSA. This CDR3 region has 14 residues. CDR3 DNA: TGTGCCAGCAGCTTCGGACTCGATCAAGAGACCCAGTACTTC. It translates to CASSFGLDQETQYF.

This clonotype was observed at least ten times. In DNA form, the CDR3 reads TGCGCCAGCAGCTTGGTCGGAACCGGGGAGCTGTTTTTT. It yields the protein CASSLVGTGELFF. V is TRBV5-1 and J is TRBJ2-2; D is unclear. CDR1 is SGHRS and CDR2 is YFSETQ in the germline V gene. The CDR3 extends over 13 amino acids. The V end lost 0 bases, the J end lost 5 bases, and 5 bases lay between the germline ends.

This clonotype was counted many times. This chain connects TRBV5-1 to TRBJ2-2, with 7 bases matching TRBD1. The CDR3 is 16 amino acids. V lost 0 bases to trimming and J lost 4 bases; unmatched junction nucleotides: 6. Germline V lookup: CDR1 SGHRS, CDR2 YFSETQ. The DNA of the CDR3 is TGCGCCAGCAGCTTGGAGGGGGCCATAGCCACCGGGGAGCTGTTTTTT. Protein sequence: CASSLEGAIATGELFF.

This clonotype has at least ten counts. The chain has TRBV5-1 and TRBJ2-5; 12 nucleotides match TRBD2. J gave up 5 bases and V 4 bases, and 6 bases lay outside the gene matches. The germline CDR1 and CDR2 sequences are SGHRS and YFSETQ. This CDR3 spans 15 amino acids. CDR3 residues: CASSVPSGRDETQYF. The CDR3 DNA reads as TGCGCCAGCAGCGTTCCTAGCGGGAGGGATGAGACCCAGTACTTC.

This clonotype was detected ten times or more. V gene TRBV5-1 combines with J gene TRBJ2-7; D might be TRBD1 (5 bases). The CDR3 covers 12 residues. V was clipped by 5 bases and J by 3 bases, with 9 bases between them. Germline loops: CDR1 SGHRS, CDR2 YFSETQ. CDR3 loop: CASREQGYEQYF. The CDR3 nucleotides are TGCGCCAGCAGGGAGCAGGGCTACGAGCAGTACTTC.

This clonotype turned up a few times. The chain combines TRBV6-5 with TRBJ2-5; a weak D match, TRBD2 (6 bases). V lost 7 bases and J 4 bases, leaving 16 bases between the germline ends. The V gene's germline CDR1 is MNHEY and CDR2 SVGAGI. The CDR3 is 14 residues long. Written as DNA, the CDR3 is TGTGCCAGCACTACGAGGGCGGGAAGAGAGACCCAGTACTTC. It yields the protein CASTTRAGRETQYF.

In this sample, this clonotype turned up many times. This chain joins TRBV7-6 and TRBJ2-1; TRBD2 matches at 7 bases. The CDR3 consists of 17 residues. The J segment lost 3 bases and the V segment lost 0 bases, leaving 8 bases of the junction unmatched. Germline assignment: CDR1 SGHVS and CDR2 FNYEAQ. The CDR3 DNA sequence: TGTGCCAGCAGCTTAGCGGCAGTCGGACTAGGCTACAATGAGCAGTTCTTC. Protein product: CASSLAAVGLGYNEQFF.

In its sample, this clonotype was seen many times. The chain couples TRBV11-1 to TRBJ2-1; no clear D gene. Trimming took 1 base from V and 9 from J, leaving 13 bases between them. The length of the CDR3 is 14 residues. Per germline, CDR1 SGHAT and CDR2 FQDESV (reference sequence). The CDR3 here is CASSLESALAEQFF. The DNA of the CDR3 is TGTGCCAGCAGCTTAGAGTCCGCGTTAGCTGAGCAGTTCTTC. Full variable domain (rest looked up from reference TRBV11-1 and TRBJ2-1): EAEVAQSPRYKITEKSQAVAFWCDPISGHATLYWYRQILGQGPELLVQFQDESVVDDSQLPKDRFSAERLKGVDSTLKIQPAELGDSAMYLCASSLESALAEQFFGPGTRLTVL.